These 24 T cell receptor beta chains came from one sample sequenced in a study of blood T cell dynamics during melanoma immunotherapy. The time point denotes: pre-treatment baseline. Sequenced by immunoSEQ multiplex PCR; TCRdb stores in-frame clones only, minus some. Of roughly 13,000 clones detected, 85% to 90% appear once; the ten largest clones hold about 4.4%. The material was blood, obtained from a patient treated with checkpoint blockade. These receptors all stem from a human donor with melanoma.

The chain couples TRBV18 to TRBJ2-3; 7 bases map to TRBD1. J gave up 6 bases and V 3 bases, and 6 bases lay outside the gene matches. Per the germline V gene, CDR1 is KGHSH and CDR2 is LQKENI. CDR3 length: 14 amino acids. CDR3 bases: TGTGCCAGCTCACCCGCAAACAGGGGCGATACGCAGTATTTT. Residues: CASSPANRGDTQYF.

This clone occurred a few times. The CDR3 region has the DNA TGTGCCAGCAGCCCCGCCGGGGGGACCGGGGAGCTGTTTTTT. Protein: CASSPAGGTGELFF. The rearrangement uses TRBV7-7 and TRBJ2-2; the match to TRBD2 covers 7 bases. The ends lost 5 bases at V and 5 bases at J; junction bases unmatched: 5. The CDR3 has 14 amino acids. CDR1 is SSHAT, CDR2 FNYEAQ, per germline (reference sequence).

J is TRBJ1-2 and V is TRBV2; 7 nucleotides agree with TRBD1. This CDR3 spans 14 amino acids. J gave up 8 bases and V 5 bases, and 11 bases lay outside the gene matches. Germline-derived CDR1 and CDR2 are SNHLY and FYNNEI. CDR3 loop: CASSTLTGYLGYTF. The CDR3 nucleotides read TGTGCCAGCAGTACCCTGACAGGGTATCTCGGCTACACCTTC. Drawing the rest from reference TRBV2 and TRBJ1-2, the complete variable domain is EPEVTQTPSHQVTQMGQEVILRCVPISNHLYFYWYRQILGQKVEFLVSFYNNEISEKSEIFDDQFSVERPDGSNFTLKIRSTKLEDSAMYFCASSTLTGYLGYTFGSGTRLTVV.

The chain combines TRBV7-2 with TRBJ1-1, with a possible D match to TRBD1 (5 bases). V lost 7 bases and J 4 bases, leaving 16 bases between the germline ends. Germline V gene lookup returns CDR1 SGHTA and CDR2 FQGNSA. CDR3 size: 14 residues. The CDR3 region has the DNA TGTGCCAGCACCCTCCTTGATAGGGGCACTGAAGCTTTCTTT. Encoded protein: CASTLLDRGTEAFF. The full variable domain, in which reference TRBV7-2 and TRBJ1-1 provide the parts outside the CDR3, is GAGVSQSPSNKVTEKGKDVELRCDPISGHTALYWYRQSLGQGLEFLIYFQGNSAPDKSGLPSDRFSAERTGGSVSTLTIQRTQQEDSAVYLCASTLLDRGTEAFFGQGTRLTVV.

The CDR3 sequence: CASSSRAWTSGRLGETQYF. The CDR3, as DNA: TGTGCCAGCAGCTCCCGGGCATGGACTAGCGGGAGATTGGGAGAGACCCAGTACTTC. V usage is TRBV7-9 and J usage is TRBJ2-5; 13 positions match TRBD2. The CDR3 spans 19 residues. The V segment lost 4 bases and the J segment 4 bases; nucleotides outside the gene matches: 15. Germline V gene lookup returns CDR1 SEHNR and CDR2 FQNEAQ (reference sequence).

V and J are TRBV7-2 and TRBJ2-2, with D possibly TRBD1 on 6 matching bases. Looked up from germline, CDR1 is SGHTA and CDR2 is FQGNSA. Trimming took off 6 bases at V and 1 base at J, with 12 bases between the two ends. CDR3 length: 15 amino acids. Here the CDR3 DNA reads TGTGCCAGCAGATTCCCGGGACAGAACACCGGGGAGCTGTTTTTT. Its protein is CASRFPGQNTGELFF.

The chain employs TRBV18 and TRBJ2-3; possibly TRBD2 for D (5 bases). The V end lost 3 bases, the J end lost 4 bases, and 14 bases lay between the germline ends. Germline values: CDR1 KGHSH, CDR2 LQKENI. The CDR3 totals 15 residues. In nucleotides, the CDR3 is TGTGCCAGCTCACCGATCCCTCACGGGGCAGATACGCAGTATTTT. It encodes CASSPIPHGADTQYF.

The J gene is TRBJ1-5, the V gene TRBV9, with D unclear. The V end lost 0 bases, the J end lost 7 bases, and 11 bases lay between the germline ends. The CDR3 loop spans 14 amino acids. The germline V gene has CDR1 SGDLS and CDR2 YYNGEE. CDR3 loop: CASSVVPDGQPQHF. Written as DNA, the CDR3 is TGTGCCAGCAGCGTAGTCCCCGACGGCCAGCCCCAGCATTTT.

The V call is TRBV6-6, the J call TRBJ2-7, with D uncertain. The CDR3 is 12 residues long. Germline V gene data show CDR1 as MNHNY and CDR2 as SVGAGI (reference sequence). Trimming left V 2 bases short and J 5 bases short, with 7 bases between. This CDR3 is CASSYLGNEQYF. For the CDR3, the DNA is TGTGCCAGCAGTTACCTGGGTAACGAGCAGTACTTC.

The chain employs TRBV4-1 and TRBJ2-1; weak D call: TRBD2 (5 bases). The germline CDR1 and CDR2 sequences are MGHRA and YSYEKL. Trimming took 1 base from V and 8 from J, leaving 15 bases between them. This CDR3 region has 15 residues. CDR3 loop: CASSQAEGLFHEQFF. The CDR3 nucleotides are TGCGCCAGCAGCCAAGCCGAGGGCCTATTCCATGAGCAGTTCTTC.

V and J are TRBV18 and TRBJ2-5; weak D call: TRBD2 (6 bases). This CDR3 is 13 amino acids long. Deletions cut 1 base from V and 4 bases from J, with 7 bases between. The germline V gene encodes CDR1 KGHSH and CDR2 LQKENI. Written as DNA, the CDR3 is TGTGCCAGCTCACCACGGGGAGGAGAGACCCAGTACTTC. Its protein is CASSPRGGETQYF.

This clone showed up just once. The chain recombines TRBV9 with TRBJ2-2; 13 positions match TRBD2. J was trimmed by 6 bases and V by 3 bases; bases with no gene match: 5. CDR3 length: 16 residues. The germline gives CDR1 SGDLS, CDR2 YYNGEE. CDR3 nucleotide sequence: TGTGCCAGCAGCGAAAGTGGACTAGCGGGAGCCGGGGAGCTGTTTTTT. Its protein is CASSESGLAGAGELFF.

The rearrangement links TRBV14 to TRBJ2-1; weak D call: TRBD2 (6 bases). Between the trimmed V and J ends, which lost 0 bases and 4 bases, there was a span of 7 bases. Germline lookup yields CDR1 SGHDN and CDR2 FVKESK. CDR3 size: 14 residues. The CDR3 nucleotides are TGTGCCAGCAGCCAAGAGCGGGGATACAATGAGCAGTTCTTC. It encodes CASSQERGYNEQFF.

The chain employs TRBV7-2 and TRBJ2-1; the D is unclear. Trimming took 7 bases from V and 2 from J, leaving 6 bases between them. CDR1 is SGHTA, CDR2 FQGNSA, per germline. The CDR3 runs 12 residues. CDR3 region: CASTGTYNEQFF. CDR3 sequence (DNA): TGTGCCAGCACCGGAACCTACAATGAGCAGTTCTTC.

CDR3 nucleotides: TGTGCCAGCAGCCCCGGGGGGGCGGGAGGGTACACAGATACGCAGTATTTT. As protein: CASSPGGAGGYTDTQYF. This chain joins TRBV11-2 and TRBJ2-3, with 9 bases fitting TRBD2. V was pared by 5 bases and J by 2 bases, with 11 bases of the junction left unmatched. Germline V gene data show CDR1 as SGHAT and CDR2 as FQNNGV. The CDR3 totals 17 residues.

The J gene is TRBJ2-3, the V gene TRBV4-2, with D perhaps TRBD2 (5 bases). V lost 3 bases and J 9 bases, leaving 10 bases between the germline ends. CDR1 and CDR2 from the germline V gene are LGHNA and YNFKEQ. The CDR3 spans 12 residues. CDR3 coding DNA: TGTGCCAGCAGCCAGCCGCCGGGAACGCAGTATTTT. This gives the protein CASSQPPGTQYF.

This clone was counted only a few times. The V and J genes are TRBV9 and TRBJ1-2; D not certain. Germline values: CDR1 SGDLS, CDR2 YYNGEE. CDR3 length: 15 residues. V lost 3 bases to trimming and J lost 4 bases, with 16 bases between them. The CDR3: CASSESPGFGYGYTF. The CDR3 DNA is TGTGCCAGCAGCGAGTCCCCGGGATTCGGCTATGGCTACACCTTC.

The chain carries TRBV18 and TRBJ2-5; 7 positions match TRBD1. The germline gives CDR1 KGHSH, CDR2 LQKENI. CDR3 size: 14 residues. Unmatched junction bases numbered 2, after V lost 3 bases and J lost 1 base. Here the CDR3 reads CASSPGTVQETQYF. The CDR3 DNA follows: TGTGCCAGCTCACCTGGGACAGTCCAAGAGACCCAGTACTTC.

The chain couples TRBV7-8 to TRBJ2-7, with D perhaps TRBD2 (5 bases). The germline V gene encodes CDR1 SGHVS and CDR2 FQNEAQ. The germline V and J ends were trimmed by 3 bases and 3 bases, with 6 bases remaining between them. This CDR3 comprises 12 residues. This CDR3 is CASSFEGYEQYF. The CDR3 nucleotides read TGTGCCAGCAGCTTTGAGGGCTACGAGCAGTACTTC.

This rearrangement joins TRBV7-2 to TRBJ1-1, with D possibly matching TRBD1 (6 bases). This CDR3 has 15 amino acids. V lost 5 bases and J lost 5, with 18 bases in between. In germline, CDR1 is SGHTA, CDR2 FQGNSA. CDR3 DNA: TGTGCCAGCAGCGCTCAGGGGAGTCGGGGGACTGAAGCTTTCTTT. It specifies CASSAQGSRGTEAFF.

Here the CDR3 reads CASSYSQGHNYGYTF. CDR3 nucleotides: TGTGCCAGCAGTTACTCGCAGGGACACAACTATGGCTACACCTTC. The rearrangement joins TRBV6-5 to TRBJ1-2; tentatively, D is TRBD1 (6 bases). The CDR3 totals 15 residues. Trimming cost V 0 bases and J 2 bases, with 10 bases left between them. The germline V gene encodes CDR1 MNHEY and CDR2 SVGAGI.

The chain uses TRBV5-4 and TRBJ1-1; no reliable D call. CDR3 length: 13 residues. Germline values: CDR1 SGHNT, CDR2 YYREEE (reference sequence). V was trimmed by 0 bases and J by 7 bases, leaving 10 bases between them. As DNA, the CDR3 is TGTGCCAGCAGCTTGGTGGGTGGAAGTGAAGCTTTCTTT. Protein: CASSLVGGSEAFF.

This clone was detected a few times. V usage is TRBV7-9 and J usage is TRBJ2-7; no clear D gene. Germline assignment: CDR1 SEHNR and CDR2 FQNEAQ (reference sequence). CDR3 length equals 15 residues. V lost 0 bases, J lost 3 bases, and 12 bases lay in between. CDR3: CASSLAAGVSYEQYF. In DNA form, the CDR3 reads TGTGCCAGCAGCTTAGCGGCTGGGGTAAGCTACGAGCAGTACTTC.

The CDR3 sequence: CSASGQETQYF. Here the CDR3 DNA reads TGCAGTGCTAGCGGCCAAGAGACCCAGTACTTC. The rearrangement joins TRBV20-1 to TRBJ2-5; D not certain. Trimming took off 3 bases at V and 1 base at J, with 3 bases between the two ends. Germline V gene lookup returns CDR1 DFQATT and CDR2 SNEGSKA (reference sequence). The CDR3 spans 11 residues.